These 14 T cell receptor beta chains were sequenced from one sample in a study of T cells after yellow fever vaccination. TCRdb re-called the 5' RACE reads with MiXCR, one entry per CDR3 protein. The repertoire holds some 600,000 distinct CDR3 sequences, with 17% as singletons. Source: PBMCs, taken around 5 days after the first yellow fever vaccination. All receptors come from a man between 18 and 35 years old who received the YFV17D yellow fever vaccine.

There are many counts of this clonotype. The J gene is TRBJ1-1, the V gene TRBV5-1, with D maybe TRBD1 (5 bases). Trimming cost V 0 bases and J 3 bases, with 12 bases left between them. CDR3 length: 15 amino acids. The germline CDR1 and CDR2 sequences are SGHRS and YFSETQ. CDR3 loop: CASSLVLGADTEAFF. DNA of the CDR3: TGCGCCAGCAGCTTGGTTTTAGGGGCGGACACTGAAGCTTTCTTT.

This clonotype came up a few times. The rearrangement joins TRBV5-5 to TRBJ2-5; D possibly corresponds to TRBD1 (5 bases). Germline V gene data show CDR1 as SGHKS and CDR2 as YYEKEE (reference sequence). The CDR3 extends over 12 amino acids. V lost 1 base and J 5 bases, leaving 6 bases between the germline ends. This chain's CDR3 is CASSLKGETQYF. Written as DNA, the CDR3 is TGTGCCAGCAGCTTGAAGGGGGAGACCCAGTACTTC. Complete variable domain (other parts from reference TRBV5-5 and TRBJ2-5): DAGVTQSPTHLIKTRGQQVTLRCSPISGHKSVSWYQQVLGQGPQFIFQYYEKEERGRGNFPDRFSARQFPNYSSELNVNALLLGDSALYLCASSLKGETQYFGPGTRLLVL.

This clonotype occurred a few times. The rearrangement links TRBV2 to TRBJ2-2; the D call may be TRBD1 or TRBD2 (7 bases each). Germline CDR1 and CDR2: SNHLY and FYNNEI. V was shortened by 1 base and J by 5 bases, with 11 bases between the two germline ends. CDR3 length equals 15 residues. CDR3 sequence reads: CASSEGQGGTGELFF. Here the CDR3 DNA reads TGTGCCAGCAGTGAAGGGCAGGGGGGGACCGGGGAGCTGTTTTTT.

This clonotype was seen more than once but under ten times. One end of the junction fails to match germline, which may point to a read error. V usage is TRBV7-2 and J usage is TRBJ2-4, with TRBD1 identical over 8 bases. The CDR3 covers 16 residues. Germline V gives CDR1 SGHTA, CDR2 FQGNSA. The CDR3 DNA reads TGTGCCAGCAACTTAGTGATACGGACAGGGTGGGACATTCAGTACTTC. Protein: CASNLVIRTGWDIQYF.

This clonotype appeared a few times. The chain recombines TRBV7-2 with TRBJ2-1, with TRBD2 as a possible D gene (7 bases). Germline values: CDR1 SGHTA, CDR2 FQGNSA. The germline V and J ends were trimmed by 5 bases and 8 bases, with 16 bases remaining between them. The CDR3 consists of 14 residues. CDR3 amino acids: CASSPLGGGDEQFF. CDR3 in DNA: TGTGCCAGCAGCCCCCTAGGGGGGGGCGATGAGCAGTTCTTC.

The CDR3 loop reads CASSLFEKLFF. The CDR3 coding sequence is TGTGCCAGCAGCTTGTTTGAAAAACTGTTTTTT. V is TRBV7-9 and J is TRBJ1-4; D is undetermined. The germline V and J ends were trimmed by 3 bases and 7 bases, with 3 bases remaining between them. The CDR3 runs 11 residues. Germline CDR1 and CDR2: SEHNR and FQNEAQ (reference sequence). The entire variable domain, with the rest obtained from reference TRBV7-9 and TRBJ1-4, is as follows: DTGVSQNPRHKITKRGQNVTFRCDPISEHNRLYWYRQTLGQGPEFLTYFQNEAQLEKSRLLSDRFSAERPKGSFSTLEIQRTEQGDSAMYLCASSLFEKLFFGSGTQLSVL.

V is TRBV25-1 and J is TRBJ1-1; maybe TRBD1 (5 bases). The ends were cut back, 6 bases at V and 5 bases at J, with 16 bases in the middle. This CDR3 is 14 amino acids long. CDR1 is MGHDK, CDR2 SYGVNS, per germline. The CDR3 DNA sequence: TGTGCCAGCAGGAGGTGGGACCTCAGGACTGAAGCTTTCTTT. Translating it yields CASRRWDLRTEAFF.

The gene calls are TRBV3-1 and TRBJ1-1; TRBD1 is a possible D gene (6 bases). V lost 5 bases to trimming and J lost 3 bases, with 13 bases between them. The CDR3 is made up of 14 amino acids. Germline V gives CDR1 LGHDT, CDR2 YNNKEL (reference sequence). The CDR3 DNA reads TGTGCCAGCAGCGGGACGGACAGATACACTGAAGCTTTCTTT. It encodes CASSGTDRYTEAFF. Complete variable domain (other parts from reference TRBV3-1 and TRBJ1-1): DTAVSQTPKYLVTQMGNDKSIKCEQNLGHDTMYWYKQDSKKFLKIMFSYNNKELIINETVPNRFSPKSPDKAHLNLHINSLELGDSAVYFCASSGTDRYTEAFFGQGTRLTVV.

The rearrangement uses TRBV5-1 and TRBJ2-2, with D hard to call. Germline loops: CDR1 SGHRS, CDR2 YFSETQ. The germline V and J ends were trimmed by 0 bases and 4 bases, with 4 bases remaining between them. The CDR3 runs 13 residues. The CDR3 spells CASSLVPTGELFF. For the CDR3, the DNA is TGCGCCAGCAGCTTGGTGCCCACCGGGGAGCTGTTTTTT.

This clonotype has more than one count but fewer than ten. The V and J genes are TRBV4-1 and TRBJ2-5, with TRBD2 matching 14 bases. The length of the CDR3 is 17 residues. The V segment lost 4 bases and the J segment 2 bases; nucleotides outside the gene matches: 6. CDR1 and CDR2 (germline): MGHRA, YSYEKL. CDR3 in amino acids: CASSRYGLAGGQETQYF. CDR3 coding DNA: TGCGCCAGCAGCCGATACGGACTAGCGGGGGGACAAGAGACCCAGTACTTC.

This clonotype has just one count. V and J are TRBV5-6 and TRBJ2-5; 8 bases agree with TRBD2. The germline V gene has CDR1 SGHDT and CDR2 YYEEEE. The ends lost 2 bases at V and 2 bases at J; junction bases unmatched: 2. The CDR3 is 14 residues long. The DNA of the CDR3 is TGTGCCAGCAGCTTACCTAGCGGGCAAGAGACCCAGTACTTC. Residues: CASSLPSGQETQYF.

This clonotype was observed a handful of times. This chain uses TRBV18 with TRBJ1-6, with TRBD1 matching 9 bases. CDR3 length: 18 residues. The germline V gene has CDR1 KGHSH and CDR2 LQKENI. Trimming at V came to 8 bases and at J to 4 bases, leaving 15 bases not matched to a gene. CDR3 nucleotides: TGTGCCAGCCCAAAGCGGGGACAGGGCAAGTGTTATAATTCACCCCTCCACTTT. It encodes CASPKRGQGKCYNSPLHF.

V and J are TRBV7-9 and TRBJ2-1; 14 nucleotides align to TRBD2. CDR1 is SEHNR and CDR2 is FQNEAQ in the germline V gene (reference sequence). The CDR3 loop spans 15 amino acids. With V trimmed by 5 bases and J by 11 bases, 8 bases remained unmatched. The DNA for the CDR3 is TGTGCCAGCAGCACCCCCCGACTAGCGGGGGGGCAGCAGTTCTTC. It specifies CASSTPRLAGGQQFF.

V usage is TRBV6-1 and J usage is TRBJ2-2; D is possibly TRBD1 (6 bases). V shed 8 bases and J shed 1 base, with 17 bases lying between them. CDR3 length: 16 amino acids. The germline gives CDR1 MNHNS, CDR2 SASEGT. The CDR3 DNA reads TGTGCCAGCCCCCACGGATTACAGGGGAACACCGGGGAGCTGTTTTTT. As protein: CASPHGLQGNTGELFF.